The clone carrying this T cell receptor beta chain occurred many times. Its matching antigen is unknown. Building of the TCR beta libraries involved iRepertoire HTBI primers and Arm-PCR of CDR3 regions. TCRdb fed the multiplex PCR reads into MiXCR, producing one record per CDR3 protein. Of roughly 250,000 distinct CDR3 sequences in the sample, approximately 20% were seen once. The CDR3 is 14 residues long. Trimming left V 5 bases short and J 0 bases short, with 12 bases between. From germline, CDR1 is SGHTS and CDR2 YDEGEE. The entry originates in a study of regulatory T cells in long-lasting Graves disease. Whole-study results and caveats: Under persistent disease, TRBV28, TRBJ1-2 and TRBJ2-5 were used preferentially. Persistent Graves' patients showed reduced TCR diversity versus newly diagnosed patients.

Time point in this sample: newly diagnosed GD, antithyroid drugs for less than 3 months. The TCR library was made from RNA that had been extracted from PBMCs in TRIzol. This same sample was also taken into another study, of T cells in Graves' hyperthyroidism and ophthalmopathy. That publication notes: Stable Graves' hyperthyroidism denoted no ophthalmopathy progression over 18 months. Expanded thyroid clonotypes (above 0.001) were mostly also found in blood.

V and J are TRBV5-8 and TRBJ2-7; tentative D call: TRBD1 (6 bases). The TCR comes from a woman aged 30 to 39 with Graves disease. This material consisted of peripheral blood mononuclear cells (PBMCs), taken at new diagnosis, from a patient treated with antithyroid drugs. This chain's CDR3 is CASRTGFGSYEQYF. The CDR3 DNA reads TGTGCCAGCAGGACAGGTTTCGGCTCCTACGAGCAGTACTTC. The full variable domain, with the rest looked up from reference TRBV5-8 and TRBJ2-7, is EAGVTQSPTHLIKTRGQQATLRCSPISGHTSVYWYQQALGLGLQFLLWYDEGEERNRGNFPPRFSGRQFPNYSSELNVNALELEDSALYLCASRTGFGSYEQYFGPGTRLTVT.